This TCR beta chain stems from a study of CD8 T cells in ankylosing spondylitis. The table lists this clonotype with many counts. The CDR3 has 15 amino acids. Trimming took 5 bases from V and 4 from J; bases not matched to a gene: 8. Germline loops: CDR1 DFQATT, CDR2 SNEGSKA (reference sequence). TCRdb reanalysed the 5' RACE reads using MiXCR and keeps one entry per CDR3 protein. The data hold around 120,000 distinct CDR3 sequences, with roughly 9% observed a single time. Sequenced: blood, either unsorted or a sorted T cell fraction (not recorded which). The chain has TRBV20-1 and TRBJ1-2; 12 nucleotides agree with TRBD1. The receptor was isolated from a male donor with ankylosing spondylitis or in good health (not recorded which). CDR3 nucleotide sequence: TGCAGTGCTCATCCTCCGGGACAGGGGGCCTATGGCTACACCTTC. Residues: CSAHPPGQGAYGYTF.